Sequencing of this T cell receptor (beta chain) was carried out in a study of cytomegalovirus exposure and HLA in healthy donors. Findings of the study overall: Later on, an analysis found that several of the most significant clusters appeared to be linked to common viral pathogens, which included parvovirus B19. Reported results showed that the classifier diagnosed cytomegalovirus status with high specificity and sensitivity. A list of more than 150 TCR beta chains associated with cytomegalovirus was given. Excluded were some V segments that proved indistinguishable, including TRBV6-2 and TRBV6-3.

The ends lost 6 bases at V and 12 bases at J; junction bases unmatched: 20. Germline CDR1 reads MNHEY; CDR2 reads SMNVEV (reference sequence). This CDR3 has 16 residues. With respect to this clone: The antigen is not known.

Primers: 60 Vbeta forward and 13 Jbeta reverse. The repertoire was sequenced with immunoSEQ multiplex PCR; TCRdb's copy has only in-frame clones and lacks some. This sample yields approximately 170,000 clones, of which about four fifths are seen a single time; about 0.82% belongs to the top ten. This clonotype originated in a woman between 18 and 29 years old in good health and CMV-seronegative. The material sequenced was PBMCs. V is TRBV27 and J is TRBJ2-1; TRBD1 matches at 7 bases. The CDR3 sequence: CASSLRGTESLVGQFF. The CDR3, as DNA: TGTGCCAGCAGCCTAAGAGGGACAGAATCCCTTGTCGGGCAGTTCTTC.